Following are 23 T cell receptor beta chains from one sample sequenced in a study of blood T cell repertoires in COVID-19. Clones were read by immunoSEQ multiplex PCR, and TCRdb kept only the in-frame ones, dropping some. The sample contains roughly 500,000 clones, roughly 90% of which appear only once. Sequenced material: PBMCs or T cells enriched from blood (not recorded which). The receptor source for this set is a woman aged 40 to 55 who had recovered from COVID-19.

V and J are TRBV6-2 or TRBV6-3 and TRBJ2-7, with D perhaps matching TRBD1 (5 bases). Germline V gene data show CDR1 as MNHEY and CDR2 as SVGEGT. V was pared by 5 bases and J by 5 bases, with 19 bases between. The CDR3 has 15 amino acids. CDR3 in DNA: TGTGCCAGCAGTCATCTAGACAGAAATGCAAACGAGCAGTACTTC. Translation gives CASSHLDRNANEQYF.

The rearrangement uses TRBV14 and TRBJ2-7; the D gene is possibly TRBD2 (6 bases). In germline, CDR1 is SGHDN, CDR2 FVKESK. Trimming shortened V by 1 base and J by 1 base, and 14 bases separated the two germline ends. CDR3 length equals 16 residues. The DNA of the CDR3 is TGTGCCAGCAGCCAAGGTACGCGGGGATCTTCCTACGAGCAGTACTTC. Its protein product is CASSQGTRGSSYEQYF.

The chain employs TRBV3-1 (or the pseudogene TRBV3-2) and TRBJ1-2; 7 bases are a match to TRBD1. V lost 2 bases to trimming and J lost 8 bases; unmatched junction nucleotides: 5. The V gene's germline CDR1 is LGHDT and CDR2 YNNKEL (reference sequence). The CDR3 length is 13 residues. This CDR3 reads CASSQYEGAGYTF. In nucleotides, the CDR3 is TGTGCCAGCAGCCAATATGAGGGGGCGGGCTACACCTTC.

This clone was seen only a few times. CDR3 coding DNA: TGTGCCAGCAGCCAACGCACCATGGGGAGGTGGACCGGGGAGCTGTTTTTT. This gives the protein CASSQRTMGRWTGELFF. The rearrangement links TRBV7-9 to TRBJ2-2, with a possible D match to TRBD2 (6 bases). The CDR3 totals 17 residues. Germline loops: CDR1 SEHNR, CDR2 FQNEAQ (reference sequence). V was pared by 5 bases and J by 5 bases, with 21 bases between.

This clone was seen a few times. The rearrangement uses TRBV27 and TRBJ1-1; a possible D gene is TRBD1 (5 bases). Per the germline V gene, CDR1 is MNHEY and CDR2 is SMNVEV (reference sequence). This CDR3 has 14 residues. V was clipped by 3 bases and J by 5 bases, with 13 bases between them. CDR3 loop: CASSFLQGRTEAFF. The CDR3 nucleotides are TGTGCCAGCAGTTTTCTCCAGGGTAGGACTGAAGCTTTCTTT.

The chain joins TRBV5-1 to TRBJ2-3; TRBD1 might be the D (5 bases). Germline assignment: CDR1 SGHRS and CDR2 YFSETQ. V was trimmed by 0 bases and J by 2 bases, leaving 7 bases between them. The CDR3 totals 14 residues. The CDR3 region is CASSLGQPTDTQYF. CDR3 DNA: TGCGCCAGCAGCTTGGGACAGCCCACAGATACGCAGTATTTT.

This chain joins TRBV16 and TRBJ1-4; 7 bases are a match to TRBD1. The V gene end was trimmed by 3 bases and the J gene end by 7 bases; junction bases not matched to a gene: 11. Germline V CDR1 and CDR2: KGHSY, FQNENV. The CDR3 loop spans 16 amino acids. Here the CDR3 DNA reads TGTGCCAGCAGCCAGTACGGCGACAGGGATGGTGAAAAACTGTTTTTT. Protein product: CASSQYGDRDGEKLFF.

This clone was counted once. This chain connects TRBV12-5 to TRBJ1-1, with no clear D. CDR1 and CDR2 (germline): LGHNT, FRNRAP. The V and J ends lost 1 base and 0 bases respectively, with 6 bases between them. There are 14 residues in the CDR3. Written as DNA, the CDR3 is TGTGCTAGTGGTTTGGGAGTTATGAACACTGAAGCTTTCTTT. Amino acids: CASGLGVMNTEAFF.

The genes are TRBV19 and TRBJ2-1; D remains ambiguous. Trimming cost V 1 base and J 6 bases, with 7 bases left between them. The CDR3 extends over 13 amino acids. Per the germline V gene, CDR1 is LNHDA and CDR2 is SQIVND (reference sequence). CDR3 sequence: CASSIGPPNEQFF. DNA of the CDR3: TGTGCCAGTAGTATAGGGCCGCCCAATGAGCAGTTCTTC.

The chain couples TRBV7-2 to TRBJ1-4; 7 nucleotides agree with TRBD1. CDR1 is SGHTA, CDR2 FQGNSA, per germline. This CDR3 is built from 14 residues. V dropped 4 bases and J dropped 15; count of bases not matched to a gene: 14. The chain's CDR3 is CASSSPLTGDILFF. The CDR3 DNA is TGTGCCAGCAGCTCGCCCCTAACAGGGGACATATTGTTTTTT.

The chain has TRBV3-1 (or the pseudogene TRBV3-2) and TRBJ2-5, with TRBD2 matching 7 bases. Germline CDR1 LGHDT, CDR2 YNNKEL (reference sequence). The CDR3 sequence is 16 residues long. With 0 bases clipped from V and 2 bases from J, the junction kept 6 bases outside the gene matches. This CDR3 is CASSQDWASGQETQYF. For the CDR3, the DNA is TGTGCCAGCAGCCAAGATTGGGCTAGCGGTCAAGAGACCCAGTACTTC.

The chain couples TRBV18 to TRBJ1-1; D ambiguous. V was cut by 5 bases and J by 2 bases, with 18 bases left in between. Germline CDR1 reads KGHSH; CDR2 reads LQKENI. The CDR3 runs to 16 residues. CDR3 amino acids: CASSSTAHRGNTEAFF. CDR3 nucleotides: TGTGCCAGCTCATCAACCGCTCATCGGGGAAACACTGAAGCTTTCTTT.

The chain uses TRBV3-1 (or the pseudogene TRBV3-2) and TRBJ2-7; D remains ambiguous. The V and J ends lost 2 bases and 0 bases respectively, with 14 bases between them. Germline V gives CDR1 LGHDT, CDR2 YNNKEL (reference sequence). The CDR3 spans 16 residues. CDR3 DNA sequence: TGTGCCAGCAGCCAACGGCTAGACCTTTTCTCCTACGAGCAGTACTTC. Its translation is CASSQRLDLFSYEQYF.

This chain uses TRBV18 with TRBJ2-7, with D tentatively TRBD2 (5 bases). Germline V lookup: CDR1 KGHSH, CDR2 LQKENI. This CDR3 comprises 16 residues. Trimming took 2 bases from V and 2 from J, leaving 16 bases between them. CDR3 loop: CASSPGVRTGTYEQYF. The CDR3 DNA reads TGTGCCAGCTCACCAGGTGTCAGGACGGGAACCTACGAGCAGTACTTC.

The V call is TRBV7-8, the J call TRBJ2-3; D not certain. The CDR3 loop spans 12 amino acids. The V gene's germline CDR1 is SGHVS and CDR2 FQNEAQ. The germline V and J ends were trimmed by 5 bases and 5 bases, with 8 bases remaining between them. In DNA form, the CDR3 reads TGTGCCAGCAGCCCAAGAGGAGATACGCAGTATTTT. Protein: CASSPRGDTQYF.

The chain has TRBV6-5 and TRBJ1-5; D gene unclear. This CDR3 is 13 amino acids long. Germline V gene sequence: CDR1 MNHEY, CDR2 SVGAGI. Trimming pared 2 bases from V and 7 bases from J, leaving 9 bases between. In nucleotides, the CDR3 is TGTGCCAGCAGTTACGGAGCTCGACAGCCCCAGCATTTT. Protein sequence: CASSYGARQPQHF.

The chain links TRBV3-1 (or the pseudogene TRBV3-2) to TRBJ2-1; D remains unclear. CDR3 length: 11 amino acids. Germline V gives CDR1 LGHDT, CDR2 YNNKEL (reference sequence). With 4 bases removed from V and 5 bases from J, the gap between germline ends came to 3 bases. The CDR3 sequence: CASSRNNEQFF. The CDR3 DNA reads as TGTGCCAGCAGCCGTAACAATGAGCAGTTCTTC.

The rearrangement joins TRBV20-1 to TRBJ1-2; D not certain. The CDR3 spans 10 residues. V was pared by 5 bases and J by 8 bases, with 9 bases between. Germline V CDR1 and CDR2: DFQATT, SNEGSKA (reference sequence). CDR3 DNA sequence: TGCAGTGCTTATATACTCGGCTACACCTTC. Translation: CSAYILGYTF.

This chain connects TRBV11-2 to TRBJ2-1; TRBD2 agrees at 12 bases. Germline CDR1 is SGHAT and CDR2 is FQNNGV. V lost 6 bases and J lost 7; bases outside the gene matches: 4. The CDR3 sequence is 14 residues long. The CDR3 DNA follows: TGTGCCAGCAGACCTAGCGGGAGGGGAAATGAGCAGTTCTTC. It encodes CASRPSGRGNEQFF.

This sequence joins TRBV7-9 and TRBJ1-1; D might be TRBD1 (5 bases). Germline V gives CDR1 SEHNR, CDR2 FQNEAQ (reference sequence). V was cut by 5 bases and J by 3 bases, with 13 bases left in between. The CDR3 has 14 residues. The CDR3: CASSTTLGDTEAFF. CDR3 bases: TGTGCCAGCAGCACCACCTTAGGGGACACTGAAGCTTTCTTT.

V gene TRBV19 combines with J gene TRBJ1-2; perhaps TRBD1 as D (5 bases). The CDR3 is 14 residues long. The V end lost 7 bases, the J end lost 4 bases, and 16 bases lay between the germline ends. Germline V CDR1 and CDR2: LNHDA, SQIVND (reference sequence). The DNA for the CDR3 is TGTGCCAGTAACCCTTCTGGGGCCCCCTATGGCTACACCTTC. Translated, it gives CASNPSGAPYGYTF.

This clone was seen once. The chain is built from TRBV6-5 and TRBJ1-1; 7 bases are shared with TRBD1. Per the germline V gene, CDR1 is MNHEY and CDR2 is SVGAGI. V lost 6 bases and J lost 1; bases outside the gene matches: 5. The CDR3 totals 14 residues. The CDR3 protein is CASSPDRANTEAFF. In DNA, the CDR3 is TGTGCCAGCAGCCCCGACAGGGCGAACACTGAAGCTTTCTTT.

This chain links TRBV3-1 (or the pseudogene TRBV3-2) with TRBJ2-7, with TRBD1 identical over 7 bases. The CDR3 is 15 amino acids. The junction had 6 bases not matched to a gene; V was cut back by 4 bases and J by 0 bases. Germline loops: CDR1 LGHDT, CDR2 YNNKEL (reference sequence). The CDR3 here is CASSLAGTASYEQYF. In nucleotides, the CDR3 is TGTGCCAGCAGCCTCGCCGGGACAGCCTCCTACGAGCAGTACTTC.